This T cell receptor (beta chain) emerged from a study of early T cells in non-severe SARS-CoV-2 infection. In this sample, this clonotype turned up a few times. The CDR3 covers 12 residues. CDR1 is SGHAT and CDR2 is FQNNGV in the germline V gene. The ends were cut back, 5 bases at V and 9 bases at J, with 13 bases in the middle. TCRdb processed the 5' RACE reads anew with MiXCR; each CDR3 protein has one entry. The sample carries tens of thousands of distinct CDR3 sequences, more than 9% recorded once. Sequenced sample: whole blood. The V gene is TRBV11-2, the J gene TRBJ2-5; no firm D call. This clonotype was obtained from an adult who was a healthcare worker with PCR-confirmed SARS-CoV-2 infection or an uninfected control (not recorded which). In DNA, the CDR3 is TGTGCCAGCAGCCCCGAATCCATTGCCCAGTACTTC. Translation: CASSPESIAQYF.